This TCR beta chain was profiled in a study of T cells after yellow fever vaccination. Study-level points and caveats: The study re-detected most primary-vaccination clones after the booster (around 96% CD4, roughly 88% CD8).

This clonotype appeared many times. Antigen unknown. In TCRdb, the 5' RACE reads were re-called with MiXCR into one record per CDR3 protein. Among under 300,000 distinct CDR3 sequences, less than 8.5% were seen once, and the ten largest hold over 0.65%. The sample consisted of CD4+ T cells sorted from PBMCs, taken 15 days after the yellow fever booster vaccination. This receptor was taken from a young man who received the YFV17D yellow fever vaccine.

The CDR3 coding sequence is TGTGCCAGCAGCTCCCTCCGGGGGAGGAGCAAGACCCAGTACTTC. Protein: CASSSLRGRSKTQYF. The chain couples TRBV7-2 to TRBJ2-5, with a weak D call TRBD2 (6 bases). CDR1 and CDR2 (germline): SGHTA, FQGNSA. Between the trimmed V and J ends, which lost 4 bases and 6 bases, there was a span of 18 bases. The CDR3 has 15 amino acids.